This is a list of T cell receptor beta chains from one sample in a study of T cell responses to AZD1222 COVID-19 vaccine. Repertoires were generated with immunoSEQ multiplex PCR, while TCRdb's copy carries only in-frame clones and drops some. The sample lists roughly 150,000 clones; roughly nine tenths were seen once. Sequences were derived from peripheral blood, sampled 28 days after the second AZD1222 dose. The receptor source for this set is an adult who received the AZD1222 COVID-19 vaccine. The CDR3 runs from the conserved cysteine through the conserved F or W. A D gene is named only where the DNA matches it firmly. Not every row has a clone size; where given, it reads once, few, many or a size class.

CDR3nt,CDR3aa,d_gene,j_gene,v_gene,abundance
TGCGCCAGCAGCCAGGGAGGTTATTATGGCTACACCTTC,CASSQGGYYGYTF,.,TRBJ1-2,TRBV4-1,.
TGTGCCAGCAGCCCTCCCTCAAGGGGCTACACCTTC,CASSPPSRGYTF,.,TRBJ1-2,TRBV6-2/TRBV6-3,.
TGTGCCAGCAGTTACCGGGACAGGGAAAATTCACCCCTCCACTTT,CASSYRDRENSPLHF,TRBD1,TRBJ1-6,TRBV6-2/TRBV6-3,.
TGTGCCAGCAGCTTACGGTTCGATAGCAATCAGCCCCAGCATTTT,CASSLRFDSNQPQHF,.,TRBJ1-5,TRBV5-5,.
TGTGCCAGTAGTATTAGCGGGACTGAAACCTACGAGCAGTACTTC,CASSISGTETYEQYF,TRBD2,TRBJ2-7,TRBV19,.
TGTGCCAGCAGTTTAAGCAGGGGAAATCAGCCCCAGCATTTT,CASSLSRGNQPQHF,.,TRBJ1-5,TRBV28,.
TGTGCCAGCAGTGGGGGACGGGACCAAGAGACCCAGTACTTC,CASSGGRDQETQYF,.,TRBJ2-5,TRBV25-1,.
TGTGCCAGCTCACCTCGCGGGAGACCCTACGAGCAGTACTTC,CASSPRGRPYEQYF,TRBD2,TRBJ2-7,TRBV18,few
TGTGCCAGCAGTCCACCGGGACCGGCTATTCCGGCCCTCCACTTT,CASSPPGPAIPALHF,.,TRBJ1-6,TRBV6-5,.
TGTGCCAGCAGTGAAAGTCGACAGGGGCACACCGGGGAGCTGTTTTTT,CASSESRQGHTGELFF,TRBD1,TRBJ2-2,TRBV2,.
TGTGCCAGCTCACCGAACAGGGGCGCTGATTCACCCCTCCACTTT,CASSPNRGADSPLHF,TRBD1,TRBJ1-6,TRBV18,.
TGTGCCAGCAGTGAAGCCGGGGGTGCAACTAATGAAAAACTGTTTTTT,CASSEAGGATNEKLFF,.,TRBJ1-4,TRBV2,.
TGTGCCAGCAGCAGGGGACTACAGGAGACCCAGTACTTC,CASSRGLQETQYF,TRBD2,TRBJ2-5,TRBV7-7,.
TGTGCCAGTAGTATACTCCGGCGGGGTTTTGGTGACAGGGGGTCAATCAATGAGCAGTTCTTC,CASSILRRGFGDRGSINEQFF,TRBD1,TRBJ2-1,TRBV19,.
TGTGCCAGTACCCTAGCGTCGGGACAGATATATGGCTACACCTTC,CASTLASGQIYGYTF,TRBD1,TRBJ1-2,TRBV19,.
TGCGCCAGCAGCCACTCATTAGGGGGGACCTACGAGCAGTACTTC,CASSHSLGGTYEQYF,.,TRBJ2-7,TRBV4-1,.
TGTGCCAGTAGTATAGGGATAGTTCCAAATCAGCCCCAGCATTTT,CASSIGIVPNQPQHF,.,TRBJ1-5,TRBV19,once
TGTGCCAGCAGGGGGGGACTAGCCTACGAGCAGTACTTC,CASRGGLAYEQYF,TRBD2,TRBJ2-7,TRBV6-5,.
TGTGCCGGAGGACAGGGGTCGCGCGAGCCCCAGCATTTT,CAGGQGSREPQHF,TRBD1,TRBJ1-5,TRBV6-5,.
TGCAGTGCTAGTTTGGTAGTCGAAAGCACCATATATTTT,CSASLVVESTIYF,.,TRBJ1-3,TRBV20-1,.
TGTGCCAGCAGTTACGGGGGGGAGGGTGGAGAGACCCAGTACTTC,CASSYGGEGGETQYF,TRBD2,TRBJ2-5,TRBV6-5,.
TGTGCCACAACAGGCCCCGCTAATGAAAAACTGTTTTTT,CATTGPANEKLFF,.,TRBJ1-4,TRBV28,.
TGTGCCAGCAGCTTCCAGGGGGCGGTGAACACTGAAGCTTTCTTT,CASSFQGAVNTEAFF,TRBD1,TRBJ1-1,TRBV7-8,.
TGTGCCAGCAGCTTAAGGGGAGGGGACACTGAAGCTTTCTTT,CASSLRGGDTEAFF,.,TRBJ1-1,TRBV7-9,.
TGTGCCAGCAGGGAACAGGGGGCTTTGAACACTGAAGCTTTCTTT,CASREQGALNTEAFF,TRBD1,TRBJ1-1,TRBV6-4,.
TGTGCCAGCAGCTTAGCGTCGCAGGGGAGTCAGCCCCAGCATTTT,CASSLASQGSQPQHF,.,TRBJ1-5,TRBV7-8,.
TGTGCCAGCAGCCAAGAGGACCTAGCGGGAGTAAGTAATGAGCAGTTCTTC,CASSQEDLAGVSNEQFF,TRBD2,TRBJ2-1,TRBV3-1/TRBV3-2,.
TGTGCCAGCAGCCAAGGGGACAGGGTCTTGTATTTT,CASSQGDRVLYF,TRBD1,TRBJ2-3,TRBV3-1/TRBV3-2,.
TGTGCCAGTAGTAGGAGGGGCAGGGGGCGCGACAATGAGCAGTTCTTC,CASSRRGRGRDNEQFF,TRBD1,TRBJ2-1,TRBV19,.
TGTGCCAGCAGGCTCCAGGGTTCGACTGAAGCTTTCTTT,CASRLQGSTEAFF,.,TRBJ1-1,TRBV28,.
TGCGCCAGCAGCTCCGGGACAGTCGATGAAAAACTGTTTTTT,CASSSGTVDEKLFF,TRBD1,TRBJ1-4,TRBV5-1,.
TGTGCCAGCAGTCGTCGACTAGCGGGGGTGTTAAGCAATGAGCAGTTCTTC,CASSRRLAGVLSNEQFF,TRBD2,TRBJ2-1,TRBV6-4,.
TGTGCCAGCAGCATAAAACAGGGGACAGGCCATGGCTACACCTTC,CASSIKQGTGHGYTF,TRBD1,TRBJ1-2,TRBV7-2,.
TGTGCCAGCAGTTCTCGGGCCCCCATCCGGGCTTTCTTT,CASSSRAPIRAFF,.,TRBJ1-1,TRBV28,.
TGTGCCAGCATTGGACTAGCGGGGGGTCGGGAGCAGTTCTTC,CASIGLAGGREQFF,TRBD2,TRBJ2-1,TRBV27,.
TGTGCCAGCAGCGCGACAAAATACCCGGGACAGACGAATGGCTACACCTTC,CASSATKYPGQTNGYTF,TRBD1,TRBJ1-2,TRBV2,.
TGTGCCAGCAGCCCCGCTGGACAAAAAGCCGTCACCGGGGAGCTGTTTTTT,CASSPAGQKAVTGELFF,.,TRBJ2-2,TRBV5-4,once
TGTGCCAGCAGCCCAGGCGGGGGATGGGGCACAGATACGCAGTATTTT,CASSPGGGWGTDTQYF,TRBD2,TRBJ2-3,TRBV6-6,.
TGTGCCAGCAGCTTAAAGCTAGGGGTTAATGAAAAACTGTTTTTT,CASSLKLGVNEKLFF,.,TRBJ1-4,TRBV7-2,.
TGCGCCAGCCTAGGGACAGAGAACACCGGGGAGCTGTTTTTT,CASLGTENTGELFF,TRBD1,TRBJ2-2,TRBV5-1,.
TGTGCCTGGGGGACAGGGGATTCCTACGAGCAGTACTTC,CAWGTGDSYEQYF,TRBD1,TRBJ2-7,TRBV30,.
TGCGCCAGCAGCCTACCGGGACTAGCGAGCACAGATACGCAGTATTTT,CASSLPGLASTDTQYF,TRBD2,TRBJ2-3,TRBV5-1,.
TGTGCCAGCAGCCCGCGCCCGGGGAAAGCCAAAAACATTCAGTACTTC,CASSPRPGKAKNIQYF,.,TRBJ2-4,TRBV5-4,.
TGTGCCAGCAGCCACAAGGGGACAGGGGGGAACTATGGCTACACCTTC,CASSHKGTGGNYGYTF,TRBD1,TRBJ1-2,TRBV3-1/TRBV3-2,.
TGCGCCAGCAGCGATAAAAACATTCAGTACTTC,CASSDKNIQYF,.,TRBJ2-4,TRBV10-1,.
TGTGCTAGCAGCCCGTTAGGGGCCTTAGGCGAGCAGTACTTC,CASSPLGALGEQYF,.,TRBJ2-7,TRBV7-7,once
TGTGCCAGCAGCTTCCCAGGGGGGGAGACCCAGTACTTC,CASSFPGGETQYF,.,TRBJ2-5,TRBV7-9,.
TGTGCCAGCAGTTTATCGGGGGAACACAATGAGCAGTTCTTC,CASSLSGEHNEQFF,.,TRBJ2-1,TRBV27,.
TGCGCCAGCAGCTTGGATAGGGGTTCTCTCTCTGGGGCCAACGTCCTGACTTTC,CASSLDRGSLSGANVLTF,.,TRBJ2-6,TRBV5-1,.
TGTGCCAGCAGCGTAGACAGCAACTCTGGAAACACCATATATTTT,CASSVDSNSGNTIYF,.,TRBJ1-3,TRBV11-2,.
TGTGCCAGCAGCCCCCGGGGAGGGGGGGTAGCTTTCTTT,CASSPRGGGVAFF,.,TRBJ1-1,TRBV4-2,.
TGTGCCACCAGCCTTGGTTACAATGAAAAACTGTTTTTT,CATSLGYNEKLFF,.,TRBJ1-4,TRBV15,.
TGTGCCAGCAGTCTTAGCACAGCCACAGATACGCAGTATTTT,CASSLSTATDTQYF,.,TRBJ2-3,TRBV27,.
TGTGCCAGCAGCGACCATGAGTTGAACACTGAAGCTTTCTTT,CASSDHELNTEAFF,.,TRBJ1-1,TRBV2,.